The 15 T cell receptor beta chains presented below share a single source sample, sequenced in a study of T cell changes during pregnancy in multiple sclerosis. Measured with immunoSEQ multiplex PCR; TCRdb has only the in-frame clones, and not every one. This sample has more than 45,000 clones; roughly 90% occur once, and the top ten carry 0.64%. Here the sequenced sample was CD4+ T cells from peripheral blood mononuclear cells, taken after pregnancy. The receptors were sampled from a female donor with multiple sclerosis, enrolled in a pregnancy study.

In its sample, this clone was seen once. V and J are TRBV13 and TRBJ1-6, with a tentative D call TRBD1 (6 bases). Trimming took off 4 bases at V and 7 bases at J, with 11 bases between the two ends. This CDR3 comprises 14 residues. Germline V lookup: CDR1 PRHDT, CDR2 FYEKMQ (reference sequence). The CDR3 region has the DNA TGTGCCAGCAGCTCAACAGGGTCCAATTCACCCCTCCACTTT. Its translation: CASSSTGSNSPLHF.

The chain joins TRBV18 to TRBJ2-5, with D possibly matching TRBD1 (5 bases). The CDR3 runs to 14 residues. V was pared by 3 bases and J by 4 bases, with 12 bases between. CDR1 and CDR2 (germline): KGHSH, LQKENI. The CDR3 region is CASSPSTVPETQYF. CDR3 coding DNA: TGTGCCAGCTCACCGTCGACAGTCCCAGAGACCCAGTACTTC. Together with reference TRBV18 and TRBJ2-5, the CDR3 gives the full variable domain: NAGVMQNPRHLVRRRGQEARLRCSPMKGHSHVYWYRQLPEEGLKFMVYLQKENIIDESGMPKERFSAEFPKEGPSILRIQQVVRGDSAAYFCASSPSTVPETQYFGPGTRLLVL.

V gene TRBV6-5 combines with J gene TRBJ1-2, with 7 bases that match TRBD1. This CDR3 has 16 amino acids. CDR1 MNHEY and CDR2 SVGAGI come from the germline V gene. With 0 bases clipped from V and 4 bases from J, the junction kept 8 bases outside the gene matches. CDR3 region: CASSYSSKGAFYGYTF. DNA of the CDR3: TGTGCCAGCAGTTACTCGTCAAAGGGGGCGTTCTATGGCTACACCTTC.

The CDR3 reads CASSFPQGNTDTQYF. Here the CDR3 DNA reads TGTGCCAGCAGCTTCCCACAGGGGAACACAGATACGCAGTATTTT. This chain connects TRBV7-7 to TRBJ2-3; TRBD1 aligns across 7 bases. The germline CDR1 and CDR2 sequences are SSHAT and FNYEAQ (reference sequence). After removal of 3 bases from V and 2 bases from J, the junction contained 5 bases not matched to a gene. The CDR3 loop spans 15 amino acids.

V usage is TRBV4-3 and J usage is TRBJ2-7, with a tentative D call TRBD2 (6 bases). V lost 5 bases and J 0 bases, leaving 11 bases between the germline ends. There are 14 residues in the CDR3. Germline V gene lookup returns CDR1 LGHNA and CDR2 YSLEER. The CDR3 spells CASSDSGVSYEQYF. The DNA of the CDR3 is TGCGCCAGCAGCGATTCGGGGGTCTCCTACGAGCAGTACTTC.

The rearrangement joins TRBV6-5 to TRBJ2-3; TRBD2 matches 7 bases. After removal of 8 bases from V and 2 bases from J, the junction contained 4 bases not matched to a gene. The CDR3 runs to 13 residues. CDR1 and CDR2 from the germline V gene are MNHEY and SVGAGI. The CDR3: CASEGRDTDTQYF. The CDR3 bases are TGTGCCAGCGAGGGGAGGGACACAGATACGCAGTATTTT.

The chain couples TRBV9 to TRBJ2-5; 9 bases are a match to TRBD2. This CDR3 has 16 amino acids. Germline-derived CDR1 and CDR2 are SGDLS and YYNGEE. Trimming took 0 bases from V and 4 from J; bases not matched to a gene: 7. DNA for the CDR3: TGTGCCAGCAGCGTAGGTAATAGCGGGGGAGTAGAGACCCAGTACTTC. Its protein is CASSVGNSGGVETQYF. Complete variable domain (other parts from reference TRBV9 and TRBJ2-5): DSGVTQTPKHLITATGQRVTLRCSPRSGDLSVYWYQQSLDQGLQFLIQYYNGEERAKGNILERFSAQQFPDLHSELNLSSLELGDSALYFCASSVGNSGGVETQYFGPGTRLLVL.

The chain recombines TRBV4-2 with TRBJ1-1; 7 bases match TRBD1. Germline loops: CDR1 LGHNA, CDR2 YNFKEQ. V shed 4 bases, J shed 3 bases, and the junction held 8 bases outside the gene matches. This CDR3 region has 15 residues. CDR3: CASSPADRDDTEAFF. The CDR3, as DNA: TGTGCCAGCAGCCCAGCAGACAGGGACGACACTGAAGCTTTCTTT.

The J gene is TRBJ2-7, the V gene TRBV4-3; D uncertain. Trimming removed 0 bases from V and 2 bases from J, with 8 bases in between. The CDR3 is 14 residues long. The V gene's germline CDR1 is LGHNA and CDR2 YSLEER. The CDR3 reads CASSQDGWAYEQYF. The DNA of the CDR3 is TGCGCCAGCAGCCAAGACGGGTGGGCCTACGAGCAGTACTTC.

V gene TRBV14 combines with J gene TRBJ1-2, with 7 bases fitting TRBD1. This CDR3 has 16 residues. The germline V gene has CDR1 SGHDN and CDR2 FVKESK. The ends lost 4 bases at V and 7 bases at J; junction bases unmatched: 15. CDR3 in amino acids: CASSPVRPSYRGGYTF. CDR3 nucleotide sequence: TGTGCCAGCAGCCCGGTCCGGCCAAGTTACAGGGGTGGCTACACCTTC.

In regard to this clone: One end of the junction fails to match germline, which may point to a read error. The V call is TRBV27, the J call TRBJ1-6; 11 nucleotides line up with TRBD1. CDR1 and CDR2 from the germline V gene are MNHEY and SMNVEV (reference sequence). This CDR3 is built from 16 residues. The CDR3 protein is CASSLGQGAHNSPPHF. In DNA, the CDR3 is TGTGCCAGCAGTTTAGGACAGGGGGCGCACAATTCACCCCCCCACTTT.

The V and J genes are TRBV2 and TRBJ1-6; D unresolved. The germline V and J ends were trimmed by 6 bases and 0 bases, with 12 bases remaining between them. CDR3 length equals 16 residues. The germline gives CDR1 SNHLY, CDR2 FYNNEI. CDR3 region: CASSRELSSYNSPLHF. The CDR3, as DNA: TGTGCCAGCAGCCGGGAGCTAAGCTCCTATAATTCACCCCTCCACTTT. Full variable domain (remainder filled in from reference TRBV2 and TRBJ1-6): EPEVTQTPSHQVTQMGQEVILRCVPISNHLYFYWYRQILGQKVEFLVSFYNNEISEKSEIFDDQFSVERPDGSNFTLKIRSTKLEDSAMYFCASSRELSSYNSPLHFGNGTRLTVT.

This clone was found a few times. This chain uses TRBV9 with TRBJ2-2, with D uncertain. V lost 0 bases and J lost 7, with 7 bases in between. The CDR3 consists of 13 residues. Per germline, CDR1 SGDLS and CDR2 YYNGEE. The CDR3 nucleotides read TGTGCCAGCAGCGTAGCCACTCACGGGGAGCTGTTTTTT. Protein product: CASSVATHGELFF.

The V call is TRBV29-1, the J call TRBJ2-1; D remains unclear. Germline CDR1 SQVTM, CDR2 ANQGSEA. Trimming removed 0 bases at V and 6 bases at J, with 6 bases between. CDR3 length: 12 amino acids. The CDR3 reads CSVEDSTNEQFF. The CDR3 nucleotides read TGCAGCGTTGAAGACTCTACCAATGAGCAGTTCTTC.

CDR3 in DNA: TGTGCCAGCAGGAGGGAGGTCATTCGAACCACTGAAGCTTTCTTT. Translation: CASRREVIRTTEAFF. V and J are TRBV5-6 and TRBJ1-1; D gene unclear. This CDR3 has 15 amino acids. Germline V gives CDR1 SGHDT, CDR2 YYEEEE. Trimming removed 5 bases from V and 4 bases from J, with 18 bases in between.